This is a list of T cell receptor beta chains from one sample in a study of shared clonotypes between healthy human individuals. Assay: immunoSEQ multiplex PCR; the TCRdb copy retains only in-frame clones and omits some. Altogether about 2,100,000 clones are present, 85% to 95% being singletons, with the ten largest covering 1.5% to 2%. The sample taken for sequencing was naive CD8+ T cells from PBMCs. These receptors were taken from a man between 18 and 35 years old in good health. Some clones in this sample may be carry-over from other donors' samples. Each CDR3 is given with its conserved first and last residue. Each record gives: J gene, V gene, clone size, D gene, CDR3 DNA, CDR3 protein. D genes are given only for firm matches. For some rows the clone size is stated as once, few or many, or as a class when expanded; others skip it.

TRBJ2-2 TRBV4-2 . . TGTGCCAGCAGCCAAGGATCGTTTAGGGTAGGAATCACCGGGGAGCTGTTTTTT CASSQGSFRVGITGELFF
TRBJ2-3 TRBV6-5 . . TGTGCCAGCAGGGTAGACTACACAGATACGCAGTATTTT CASRVDYTDTQYF
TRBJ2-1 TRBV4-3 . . TGCGCCAGCAGCCAAGATCGGGGCGTCTACAATGAGCAGTTCTTC CASSQDRGVYNEQFF
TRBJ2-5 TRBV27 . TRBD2 TGTGCCAGCAGTTCCCCCACGTCTAGCGGGCCCTTCCAAGGGACCCAGTACTTC CASSSPTSSGPFQGTQYF
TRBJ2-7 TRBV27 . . TGTGCCAGCAGCTTTCTCGGGCAAACCTACGAGCAGTACTTC CASSFLGQTYEQYF
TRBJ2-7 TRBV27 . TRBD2 TGTGCCAGCAGTCCAAACCCGGGACTAGCAGAAACCTACGAGCAGTACTTC CASSPNPGLAETYEQYF
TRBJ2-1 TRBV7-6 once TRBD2 TGTGCCAGCAGCGCCTTGACTAGCGGGACCTCCTACAATGAGCAGTTCTTC CASSALTSGTSYNEQFF
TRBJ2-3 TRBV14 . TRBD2 TGTGCCAGCAGCCAAGGAACTAGCGGGAGCACAGATACGCAGTATTTT CASSQGTSGSTDTQYF
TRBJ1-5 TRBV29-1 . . TGCAGCGTCACCCCAGGGCCTGATAGCAATCAGCCCCAGCATTTT CSVTPGPDSNQPQHF
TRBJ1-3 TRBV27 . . TGTGCCAGCAGTTTCCGGGCAGACAGTCCGGTAACTGGAAACACCATATATTTT CASSFRADSPVTGNTIYF
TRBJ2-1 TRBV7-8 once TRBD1 TGTGCCAGCAGCTTCACTCCGACAGGGGTGAATGAGCAGTTCTTC CASSFTPTGVNEQFF
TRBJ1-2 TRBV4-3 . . TGCGCCAGCAGCCGGGAATCGCAAGGGCCGGGCTACACCTTC CASSRESQGPGYTF
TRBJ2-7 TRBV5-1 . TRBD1 TGCGCCAGCAGCTTGGCGGCAGGGGGCTTGTACGAGCAGTACTTC CASSLAAGGLYEQYF
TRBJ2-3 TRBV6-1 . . TGTGCCAGCAGTGCGGGCAGAAGTTTCACAGATACGCAGTATTTT CASSAGRSFTDTQYF
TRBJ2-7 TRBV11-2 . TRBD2 TGTGCCAGCAGCTTAGGTGGGACTAGCGGCTTACAGTACTTC CASSLGGTSGLQYF
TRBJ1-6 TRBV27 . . TGTGCCAGCAGCTTAACGCTACAGGGACCAGCAAATTCACCCCTCCACTTT CASSLTLQGPANSPLHF
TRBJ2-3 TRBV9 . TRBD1 TGTGCCAGCAGCGTCCACAGGGGGAGCACAGATACGCAGTATTTT CASSVHRGSTDTQYF
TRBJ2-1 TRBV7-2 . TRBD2 TGTGCCAGCAGCTCCCGACTAGCGCTGAACAATGAGCAGTTCTTC CASSSRLALNNEQFF
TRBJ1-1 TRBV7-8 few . TGTGCCAGCAAGGGTTCCGCTGAAGCTTTCTTT CASKGSAEAFF
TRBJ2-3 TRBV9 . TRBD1 TGTGCCAGCAGCGTAAATTTACTCCAGGACAGGGACACAGATACGCAGTATTTT CASSVNLLQDRDTDTQYF
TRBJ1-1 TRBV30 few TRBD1 TGTGCCTGGAGTGGGACAGGGGACGCTGAAGCTTTCTTT CAWSGTGDAEAFF
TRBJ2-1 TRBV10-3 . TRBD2 TGTGCCATCAGTGAGTCCGCTAGCGGGTTAAGAAATGAGCAGTTCTTC CAISESASGLRNEQFF